A single sample is the source of the 5 T cell receptor beta chains below, sequenced in a study of shared clonotypes between healthy human individuals. Profiling relied on immunoSEQ multiplex PCR, and the TCRdb table lists in-frame clones only, not all of them. The sample lists approximately 980,000 clones; 76% were seen once. The material sequenced was memory CD4+ T cells sorted from blood. Subset given: CD45RA-negative fraction. The receptors come from a man between 18 and 29 years old in good health.

On this clone: Other DNA sequences in the same sample also yield this CDR3. The chain carries TRBV4-1 and TRBJ1-3; possibly TRBD1 for D (5 bases). The CDR3 sequence is 15 residues long. Between the trimmed V and J ends, which lost 1 base and 2 bases, there was a span of 9 bases. Germline values: CDR1 MGHRA, CDR2 YSYEKL. The CDR3 region has the DNA TGCGCCAGCAGCCAAGGGGGGAGGGCTGGAAACACCATATATTTT. This codes for CASSQGGRAGNTIYF.

This chain joins TRBV10-3 and TRBJ1-2; D is undetermined. V dropped 0 bases and J dropped 4 bases, with 15 bases sitting between them. The CDR3 runs to 16 residues. The germline V gene has CDR1 ENHRY and CDR2 SYGVKD. In nucleotides, the CDR3 is TGTGCCATCAGTGAGTCGAGGGAGGTAGTGTCCTATGGCTACACCTTC. It encodes CAISESREVVSYGYTF.

The V call is TRBV28, the J call TRBJ2-6; TRBD1 matches at 7 bases. Trimming removed 7 bases from V and 2 bases from J; junction bases left unmatched: 5. Germline V gene lookup returns CDR1 MDHEN and CDR2 SYDVKM. CDR3 size: 15 residues. The CDR3 region is CASIPGGAGANVLTF. The DNA for the CDR3 is TGTGCCAGCATCCCAGGGGGAGCTGGGGCCAACGTCCTGACTTTC.

V gene TRBV4-3 combines with J gene TRBJ2-2; 8 bases align to TRBD2. There are 18 residues in the CDR3. The junction had 13 bases not matched to a gene; V was cut back by 7 bases and J by 0 bases. The germline V gene has CDR1 LGHNA and CDR2 YSLEER. CDR3 bases: TGCGCCAGCATCTCAAGATGGCTAGCGGGCGCGAACACCGGGGAGCTGTTTTTT. It codes for CASISRWLAGANTGELFF.

Concerning this clone itself: This same CDR3 is encoded by further DNA sequences in the sample. V gene TRBV10-3 combines with J gene TRBJ1-5, with unresolved D. V gave up 2 bases and J gave up 4 bases, with 6 bases separating them. The V gene's germline CDR1 is ENHRY and CDR2 SYGVKD. This CDR3 has 13 amino acids. As DNA, the CDR3 is TGTGCCATCAGTGAGGGTGGTAATCAGCCCCAGCATTTT. It encodes CAISEGGNQPQHF.